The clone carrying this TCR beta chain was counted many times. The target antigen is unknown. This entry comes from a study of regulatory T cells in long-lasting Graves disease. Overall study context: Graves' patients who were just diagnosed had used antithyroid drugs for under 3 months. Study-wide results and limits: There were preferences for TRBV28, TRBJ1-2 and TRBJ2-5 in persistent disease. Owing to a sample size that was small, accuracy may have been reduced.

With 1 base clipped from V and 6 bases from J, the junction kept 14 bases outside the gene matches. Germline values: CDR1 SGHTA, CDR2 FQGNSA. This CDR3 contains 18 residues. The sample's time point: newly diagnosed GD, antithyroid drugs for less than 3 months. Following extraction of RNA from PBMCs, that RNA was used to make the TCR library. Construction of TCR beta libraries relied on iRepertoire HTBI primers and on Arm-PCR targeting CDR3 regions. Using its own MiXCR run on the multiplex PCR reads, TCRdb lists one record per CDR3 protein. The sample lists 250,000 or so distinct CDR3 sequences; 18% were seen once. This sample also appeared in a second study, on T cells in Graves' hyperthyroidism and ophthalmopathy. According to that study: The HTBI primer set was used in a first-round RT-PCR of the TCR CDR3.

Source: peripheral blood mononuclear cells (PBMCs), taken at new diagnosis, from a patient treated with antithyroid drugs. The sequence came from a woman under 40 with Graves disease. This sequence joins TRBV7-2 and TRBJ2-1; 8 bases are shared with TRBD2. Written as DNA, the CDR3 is TGTGCCAGCAGCTTAGTGGGCCGGTCGGGGGGGGCTTTCAATGAGCAGTTCTTC. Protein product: CASSLVGRSGGAFNEQFF.